Presented here are 9 T cell receptor beta chains from one specimen sequenced in a study of CD8+ T cells in alopecia areata. cDNA serving as the sequencing template came from extracted, reverse transcribed RNA. Profiled with immunoSEQ multiplex PCR; TCRdb holds only in-frame clones, not every one. The table records over 150,000 clones, about 60% of them present only once. The sequenced sample was CD4+ T cells sorted from blood, obtained at week 0. Every receptor here comes from a human donor with alopecia areata.

The V gene is TRBV29-1, the J gene TRBJ2-5; 9 bases fit TRBD2. The CDR3 is 16 amino acids. V lost 5 bases and J lost 0; bases outside the gene matches: 10. CDR1 is SQVTM, CDR2 ANQGSEA, per germline. The DNA for the CDR3 is TGCAGCGTTCGCGGGGGGGCGAGGTTGTACCAAGAGACCCAGTACTTC. Its protein is CSVRGGARLYQETQYF. The whole variable domain, remainder taken from reference TRBV29-1 and TRBJ2-5, is SAVISQKPSRDICQRGTSLTIQCQVDSQVTMMFWYRQQPGQSLTLIATANQGSEATYESGFVIDKFPISRPNLTFSTLTVSNMSPEDSSIYLCSVRGGARLYQETQYFGPGTRLLVL.

The chain recombines TRBV15 with TRBJ1-6; maybe TRBD1 (5 bases). Germline assignment: CDR1 LNHNV and CDR2 YYDKDF (reference sequence). CDR3 length: 16 residues. The V and J ends lost 3 bases and 7 bases respectively, with 16 bases between them. The CDR3 loop reads CATSSRRGRGNSPLHF. The CDR3 DNA reads TGTGCCACCAGCAGCCGCCGGGGACGGGGCAATTCACCCCTCCACTTT.

The chain employs TRBV11-3 and TRBJ2-2, with D perhaps matching TRBD1 (5 bases). Germline V gene sequence: CDR1 SGHNT, CDR2 YENEEA. This CDR3 is 13 amino acids long. V lost 2 bases and J lost 6, with 7 bases in between. The CDR3 DNA follows: TGTGCCAGCAGCTTACAGGGTCCCGGGGAGCTGTTTTTT. Protein sequence: CASSLQGPGELFF.

The rearrangement links TRBV6-5 to TRBJ2-5; 9 bases map to TRBD1. The CDR3 has 16 amino acids. Germline lookup yields CDR1 MNHEY and CDR2 SVGAGI. V dropped 2 bases and J dropped 5; count of bases not matched to a gene: 9. Here the CDR3 DNA reads TGTGCCAGCAGTTACCCAACCCGGGACAGGGCTGAGACCCAGTACTTC. Translating gives CASSYPTRDRAETQYF.

The chain couples TRBV27 to TRBJ1-1, with D possibly TRBD1 on 5 matching bases. Germline V gene data show CDR1 as MNHEY and CDR2 as SMNVEV (reference sequence). The CDR3 covers 14 residues. The V and J ends lost 4 bases and 1 base respectively, with 10 bases between them. CDR3 sequence: CASSYRLGNTEAFF. The DNA for the CDR3 is TGTGCCAGCAGTTACAGGCTGGGGAACACTGAAGCTTTCTTT.

The CDR3 nucleotides read TGTGCCAGCAGCTTCAGACAGGGAAAGAAGGAAAAACTGTTTTTT. This gives the protein CASSFRQGKKEKLFF. The chain combines TRBV9 with TRBJ1-4, with 7 bases aligning to TRBD1. CDR3 length: 15 residues. The V gene end was trimmed by 4 bases and the J gene end by 8 bases; junction bases not matched to a gene: 11. CDR1 and CDR2 from the germline V gene are SGDLS and YYNGEE.

This clone was observed a few times. The V and J genes are TRBV28 and TRBJ1-5; D unclear. Trimming cost V 6 bases and J 3 bases, with 6 bases left between them. The CDR3 is 12 amino acids. Germline V gives CDR1 MDHEN, CDR2 SYDVKM. CDR3 nucleotide sequence: TGTGCCAGCAGCACCCTCAATCAGCCCCAGCATTTT. It specifies CASSTLNQPQHF.

The CDR3 DNA follows: TGCAGCGTTGCCGACAGGGATGGTGGCTACACCTTC. As protein: CSVADRDGGYTF. The chain carries TRBV29-1 and TRBJ1-2; 7 positions agree with TRBD1. Germline V gene lookup returns CDR1 SQVTM and CDR2 ANQGSEA. The V and J ends lost 4 bases and 7 bases, in that order; junction bases with no gene match: 6. This CDR3 has 12 amino acids.

This clone has more than one count but fewer than ten. The chain has TRBV9 and TRBJ1-1; TRBD1 matches 7 bases. There are 14 residues in the CDR3. Germline trimming cut 3 bases from V and 1 base from J; bases unmatched to any gene: 3. Germline-derived CDR1 and CDR2 are SGDLS and YYNGEE. This chain's CDR3 is CASSATGSNTEAFF. The CDR3 coding sequence is TGTGCCAGCAGCGCGACAGGGTCGAACACTGAAGCTTTCTTT.